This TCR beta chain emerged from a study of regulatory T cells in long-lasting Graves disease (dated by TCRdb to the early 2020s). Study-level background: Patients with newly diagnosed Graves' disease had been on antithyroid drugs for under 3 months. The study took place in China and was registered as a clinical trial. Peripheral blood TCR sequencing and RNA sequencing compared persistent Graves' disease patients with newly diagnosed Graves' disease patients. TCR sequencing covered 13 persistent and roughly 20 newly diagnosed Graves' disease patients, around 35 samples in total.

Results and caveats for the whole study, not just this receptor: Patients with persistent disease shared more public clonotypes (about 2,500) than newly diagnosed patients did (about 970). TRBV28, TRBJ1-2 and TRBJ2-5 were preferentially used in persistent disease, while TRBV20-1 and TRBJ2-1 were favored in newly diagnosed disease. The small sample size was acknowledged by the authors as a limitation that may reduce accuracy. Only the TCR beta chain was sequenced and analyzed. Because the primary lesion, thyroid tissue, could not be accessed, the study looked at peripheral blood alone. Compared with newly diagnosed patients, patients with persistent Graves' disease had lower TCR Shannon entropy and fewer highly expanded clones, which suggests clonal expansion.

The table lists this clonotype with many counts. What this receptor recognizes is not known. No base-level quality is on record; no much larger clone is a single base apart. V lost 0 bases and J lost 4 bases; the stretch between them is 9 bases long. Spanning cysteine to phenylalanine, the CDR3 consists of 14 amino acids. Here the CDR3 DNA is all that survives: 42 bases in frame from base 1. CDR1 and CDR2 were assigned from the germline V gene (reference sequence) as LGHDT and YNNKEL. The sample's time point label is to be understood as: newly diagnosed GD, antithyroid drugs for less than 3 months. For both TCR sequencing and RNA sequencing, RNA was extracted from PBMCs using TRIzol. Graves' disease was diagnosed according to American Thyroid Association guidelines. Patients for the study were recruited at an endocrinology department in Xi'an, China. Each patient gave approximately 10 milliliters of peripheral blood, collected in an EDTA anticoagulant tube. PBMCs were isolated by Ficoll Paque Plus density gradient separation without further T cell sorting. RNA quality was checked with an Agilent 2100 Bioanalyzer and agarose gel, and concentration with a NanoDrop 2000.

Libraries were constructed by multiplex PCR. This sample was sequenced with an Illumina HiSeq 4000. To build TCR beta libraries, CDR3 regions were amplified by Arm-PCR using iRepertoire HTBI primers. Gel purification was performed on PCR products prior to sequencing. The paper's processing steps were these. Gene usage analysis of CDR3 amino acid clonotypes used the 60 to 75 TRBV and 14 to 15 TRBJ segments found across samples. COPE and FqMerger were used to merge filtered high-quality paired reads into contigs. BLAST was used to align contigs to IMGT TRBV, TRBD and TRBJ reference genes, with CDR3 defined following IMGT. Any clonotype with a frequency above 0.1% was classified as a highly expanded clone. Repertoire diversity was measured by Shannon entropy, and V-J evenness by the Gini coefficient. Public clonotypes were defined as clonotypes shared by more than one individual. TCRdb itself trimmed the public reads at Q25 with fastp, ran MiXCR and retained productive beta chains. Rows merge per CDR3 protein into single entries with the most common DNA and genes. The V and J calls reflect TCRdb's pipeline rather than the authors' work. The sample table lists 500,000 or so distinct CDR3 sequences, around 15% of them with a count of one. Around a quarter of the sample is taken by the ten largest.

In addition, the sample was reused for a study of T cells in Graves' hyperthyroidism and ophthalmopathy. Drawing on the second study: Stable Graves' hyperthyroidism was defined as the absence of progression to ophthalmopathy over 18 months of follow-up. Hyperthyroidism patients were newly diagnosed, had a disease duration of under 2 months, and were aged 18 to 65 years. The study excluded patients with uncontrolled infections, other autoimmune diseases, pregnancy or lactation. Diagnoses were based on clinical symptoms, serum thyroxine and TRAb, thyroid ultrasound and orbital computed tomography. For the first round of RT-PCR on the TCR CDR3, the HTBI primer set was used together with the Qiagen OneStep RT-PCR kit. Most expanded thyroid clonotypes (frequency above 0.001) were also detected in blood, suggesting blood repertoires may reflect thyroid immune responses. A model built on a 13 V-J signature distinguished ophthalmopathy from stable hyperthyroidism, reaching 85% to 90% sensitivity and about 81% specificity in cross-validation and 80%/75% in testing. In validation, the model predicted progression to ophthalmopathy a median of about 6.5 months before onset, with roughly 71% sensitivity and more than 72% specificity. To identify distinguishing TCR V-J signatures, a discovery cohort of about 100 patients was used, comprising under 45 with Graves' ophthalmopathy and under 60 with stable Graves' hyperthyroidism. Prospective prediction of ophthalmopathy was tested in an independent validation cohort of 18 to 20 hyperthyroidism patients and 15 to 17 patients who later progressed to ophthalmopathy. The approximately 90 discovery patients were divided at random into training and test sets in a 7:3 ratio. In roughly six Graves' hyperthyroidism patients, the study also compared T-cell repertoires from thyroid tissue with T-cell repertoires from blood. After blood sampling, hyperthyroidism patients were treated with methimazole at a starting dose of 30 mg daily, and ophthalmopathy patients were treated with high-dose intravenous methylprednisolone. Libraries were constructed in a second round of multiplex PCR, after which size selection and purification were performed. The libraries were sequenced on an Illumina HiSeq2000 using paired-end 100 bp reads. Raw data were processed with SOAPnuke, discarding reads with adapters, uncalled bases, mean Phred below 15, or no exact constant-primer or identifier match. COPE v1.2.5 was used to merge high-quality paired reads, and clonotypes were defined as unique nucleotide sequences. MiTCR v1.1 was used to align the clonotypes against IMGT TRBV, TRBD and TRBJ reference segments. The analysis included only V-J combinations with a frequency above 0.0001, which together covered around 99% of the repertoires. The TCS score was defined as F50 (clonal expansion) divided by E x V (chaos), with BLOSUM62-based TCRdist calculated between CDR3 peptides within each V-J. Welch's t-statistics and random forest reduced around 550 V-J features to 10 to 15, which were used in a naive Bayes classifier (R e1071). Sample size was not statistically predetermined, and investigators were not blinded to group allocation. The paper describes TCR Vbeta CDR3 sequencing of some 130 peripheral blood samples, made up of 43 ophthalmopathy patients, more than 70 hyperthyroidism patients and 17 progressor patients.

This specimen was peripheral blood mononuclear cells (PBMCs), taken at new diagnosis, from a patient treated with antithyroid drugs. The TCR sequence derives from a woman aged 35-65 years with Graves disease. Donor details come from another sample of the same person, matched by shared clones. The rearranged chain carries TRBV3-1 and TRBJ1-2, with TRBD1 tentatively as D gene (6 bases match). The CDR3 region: CASSQDVGGYGYTF. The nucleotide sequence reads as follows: TGTGCCAGCAGCCAAGACGTAGGGGGCTATGGCTACACCTTC.